Shown below are 27 T cell receptor beta chains from a single sample sequenced in a study of OX40 agonist ivuxolimab in advanced cancers. TCRdb keeps only in-frame clones here, not all; method: immunoSEQ multiplex PCR. The sample shows about 28,000 clones, 80% to 90% of them seen only once. Sample: CD4+ or CD8+ T cells sorted from blood, taken in a trial of the OX40 agonist ivuxolimab. The receptors were gathered from an adult with an advanced solid tumor such as melanoma, head and neck, liver or kidney cancer.

The V call is TRBV6-4, the J call TRBJ2-6, with D perhaps matching TRBD1 (5 bases). There are 15 residues in the CDR3. V was cut by 6 bases and J by 0 bases, with 9 bases left in between. Germline lookup yields CDR1 MRHNA and CDR2 SNTAGT. CDR3 sequence (DNA): TGTGCCAGCAGCCTAGACAGCTCTGGGGCCAACGTCCTGACTTTC. Amino acid sequence: CASSLDSSGANVLTF.

The V call is TRBV19, the J call TRBJ2-1; TRBD2 is a possible D gene (5 bases). The CDR3 covers 15 residues. The V gene's germline CDR1 is LNHDA and CDR2 SQIVND (reference sequence). V dropped 3 bases and J dropped 0 bases, with 9 bases sitting between them. In nucleotides, the CDR3 is TGTGCCAGTAGTATTCAGCGGAGCTCCTACAATGAGCAGTTCTTC. Its translation is CASSIQRSSYNEQFF.

The chain has TRBV6-5 and TRBJ2-3, with 9 nucleotides matching TRBD1. Germline loops: CDR1 MNHEY, CDR2 SVGAGI. Germline trimming cut 4 bases from V and 2 bases from J; bases unmatched to any gene: 4. The CDR3 is 15 amino acids. In DNA, the CDR3 is TGTGCCAGCAGTTCGGGACAGGGCGACACAGATACGCAGTATTTT. Its protein is CASSSGQGDTDTQYF.

This clone was seen a single time. V and J are TRBV19 and TRBJ1-5, with D possibly TRBD1 on 6 matching bases. Germline-derived CDR1 and CDR2 are LNHDA and SQIVND (reference sequence). The V and J ends lost 5 bases and 2 bases respectively, with 16 bases between them. CDR3 length: 16 amino acids. The CDR3 is CASSVQGGTGNQPQHF. Written as DNA, the CDR3 is TGTGCCAGTAGTGTACAGGGAGGGACGGGCAATCAGCCCCAGCATTTT.

V gene TRBV9 combines with J gene TRBJ2-7; TRBD2 is a possible D gene (5 bases). V was shortened by 3 bases and J by 5 bases, with 9 bases between the two germline ends. This CDR3 comprises 12 residues. Per germline, CDR1 SGDLS and CDR2 YYNGEE. This CDR3 is CASSGLRDEQYF. The CDR3 DNA reads as TGTGCCAGCAGCGGACTACGGGACGAGCAGTACTTC.

V and J are TRBV6-5 and TRBJ2-2; D possibly corresponds to TRBD2 (5 bases). Germline-derived CDR1 and CDR2 are MNHEY and SVGAGI. Trimming took off 0 bases at V and 4 bases at J, with 9 bases between the two ends. The CDR3 is made up of 15 amino acids. The CDR3 loop reads CASSYSWGVTGELFF. The CDR3 nucleotides read TGTGCCAGCAGTTACTCGTGGGGAGTCACCGGGGAGCTGTTTTTT.

This clone appeared once. The genes are TRBV18 and TRBJ1-5; no firm D call. The V end was cut by 4 bases, the J end by 5 bases, with 12 bases between. Germline V gives CDR1 KGHSH, CDR2 LQKENI. This CDR3 region has 14 residues. The CDR3 here is CASSLRWGDQPQHF. Here the CDR3 DNA reads TGTGCCAGCTCACTTAGGTGGGGAGATCAGCCCCAGCATTTT.

The gene calls are TRBV27 and TRBJ1-4; 7 bases fit TRBD1. Germline V lookup: CDR1 MNHEY, CDR2 SMNVEV (reference sequence). Losses at the gene ends were 4 bases for V and 8 bases for J; bases not matched to a gene: 13. CDR3 length: 16 residues. The CDR3 reads CASSWTGFGREEKLFF. CDR3 coding DNA: TGTGCCAGCAGTTGGACAGGTTTCGGCCGTGAGGAAAAACTGTTTTTT.

This rearrangement joins TRBV28 to TRBJ2-1, with no clear D. CDR1 and CDR2 from the germline V gene are MDHEN and SYDVKM. Trimming removed 3 bases from V and 7 bases from J, with 7 bases in between. The CDR3 covers 12 residues. CDR3 DNA sequence: TGTGCCAGCAGTTTCCCCAGGAATGAGCAGTTCTTC. Its protein is CASSFPRNEQFF.

This chain joins TRBV10-2 and TRBJ2-2; D gene unclear. Germline values: CDR1 WSHSY, CDR2 SAAADI. Between the trimmed V and J ends, which lost 7 bases and 7 bases, there was a span of 10 bases. CDR3 length: 12 amino acids. In nucleotides, the CDR3 is TGCGCCAGCAAGTCGAGCAGCGGGGAGCTGTTTTTT. It codes for CASKSSSGELFF.

The chain carries TRBV9 and TRBJ2-5; 11 positions match TRBD2. The CDR3 runs to 21 residues. The germline V gene has CDR1 SGDLS and CDR2 YYNGEE. The trim removed 3 bases at V and 4 bases at J, leaving 23 bases unmatched. The CDR3 loop is CASSGEGSLAGGGANRETQYF. The CDR3 coding sequence is TGTGCCAGCAGCGGAGAAGGGTCTCTAGCGGGAGGTGGGGCCAATCGAGAGACCCAGTACTTC.

About this clone itself: The sample holds other DNA sequences that translate to the same CDR3. V and J are TRBV6-1 and TRBJ2-1, with TRBD2 matching over 10 bases. Trimming removed 4 bases from V and 4 bases from J; junction bases left unmatched: 4. Germline V gives CDR1 MNHNS, CDR2 SASEGT. This CDR3 contains 15 residues. The DNA for the CDR3 is TGTGCCAGCAGTGGGTTAGCGGGAGGATACAATGAGCAGTTCTTC. Amino acids: CASSGLAGGYNEQFF.

V usage is TRBV30 and J usage is TRBJ1-2; D not resolved. The V end lost 3 bases, the J end lost 4 bases, and 3 bases lay between the germline ends. From germline, CDR1 is GTSNPN and CDR2 SVGIG (reference sequence). CDR3 length equals 10 residues. CDR3 in amino acids: CAWRAYGYTF. The CDR3 DNA is TGTGCCTGGAGGGCCTATGGCTACACCTTC.

The chain has TRBV5-1 and TRBJ1-1; D is uncertain. The germline CDR1 and CDR2 sequences are SGHRS and YFSETQ. Trimming removed 1 base at V and 7 bases at J, with 17 bases between. The CDR3 has 15 residues. Here the CDR3 DNA reads TGCGCCAGCAGCTTGACCCTGGGAACGGCAGTTGAAGCTTTCTTT. Translation gives CASSLTLGTAVEAFF.

CDR3 loop: CASRALRGSQPQHF. The CDR3, as DNA: TGCGCCAGCAGAGCCCTGAGAGGGAGTCAGCCCCAGCATTTT. The chain joins TRBV10-2 to TRBJ1-5; D uncertain. Germline CDR1 and CDR2: WSHSY and SAAADI. The CDR3 extends over 14 amino acids. Trimming pared 6 bases from V and 6 bases from J, leaving 15 bases between.

The chain links TRBV5-4 to TRBJ2-3; 8 bases match TRBD2. Germline lookup yields CDR1 SGHNT and CDR2 YYREEE (reference sequence). Trimming at V came to 3 bases and at J to 8 bases, leaving 8 bases not matched to a gene. The CDR3 totals 14 residues. This CDR3 reads CASSSGGGTPTQYF. CDR3 sequence (DNA): TGTGCCAGCAGCTCGGGGGGGGGAACCCCTACGCAGTATTTT.

This clone was seen just once. The genes are TRBV7-9 and TRBJ2-3, with D hard to call. V gave up 5 bases and J gave up 0 bases, with 18 bases separating them. The CDR3 extends over 17 amino acids. Germline CDR1 is SEHNR and CDR2 is FQNEAQ (reference sequence). In DNA, the CDR3 is TGTGCCAGCAGCCCGATTGGGAACTCCTATAGCACAGATACGCAGTATTTT. As protein: CASSPIGNSYSTDTQYF.

CDR3 residues: CATPTPTGENTGELFF. The CDR3 DNA reads as TGTGCCACACCCACCCCAACAGGGGAAAACACCGGGGAGCTGTTTTTT. The chain has TRBV7-9 and TRBJ2-2, with 7 bases identical to TRBD1. Germline values: CDR1 SEHNR, CDR2 FQNEAQ (reference sequence). The CDR3 consists of 16 residues. V was pared by 10 bases and J by 2 bases, with 13 bases of the junction left unmatched.

This chain connects TRBV12-5 to TRBJ2-3, with D maybe TRBD1 (6 bases). The germline CDR1 and CDR2 sequences are LGHNT and FRNRAP. CDR3 length: 14 amino acids. V lost 3 bases and J lost 2, with 9 bases in between. In DNA, the CDR3 is TGTGCTAGTGGTTTCGGACAGATCACAGATACGCAGTATTTT. This gives the protein CASGFGQITDTQYF.

The chain uses TRBV5-5 and TRBJ2-5, with D unclear. The germline V gene has CDR1 SGHKS and CDR2 YYEKEE (reference sequence). The length of the CDR3 is 15 residues. V was cut by 0 bases and J by 5 bases, with 14 bases left in between. The CDR3 sequence: CASSLERWDRETQYF. CDR3 DNA: TGTGCCAGCAGCTTGGAAAGGTGGGATAGGGAGACCCAGTACTTC.

This sequence joins TRBV4-2 and TRBJ2-5; the match to TRBD2 covers 9 bases. Judging by the DNA end, TRBJ2-7 fits better; the J call may be wrong. The CDR3 spans 15 residues. Per the germline V gene, CDR1 is LGHNA and CDR2 is YNFKEQ. CDR3 residues: CASSQDSGSSYEQYF. The CDR3, as DNA: TGTGCCAGCAGCCAAGATAGCGGGAGCTCCTACGAGCAGTACTTC.

The chain employs TRBV7-9 and TRBJ2-5; 7 bases line up with TRBD2. The last part of the DNA fits TRBJ2-7 better; the J call may be wrong. The CDR3 covers 17 residues. Germline V lookup: CDR1 SEHNR, CDR2 FQNEAQ (reference sequence). This chain's CDR3 is CASSQFVLAETSYEQYF. In DNA, the CDR3 is TGTGCCAGCAGCCAATTTGTTCTAGCGGAGACCTCCTACGAGCAGTACTTC.

The chain couples TRBV28 to TRBJ2-1; 10 positions match TRBD2. Germline values: CDR1 MDHEN, CDR2 SYDVKM. The trim removed 8 bases at V and 3 bases at J, leaving 13 bases unmatched. The length of the CDR3 is 17 residues. The CDR3 protein is CASQQIAGGNVYNEQFF. The CDR3 DNA reads TGTGCCAGCCAACAGATAGCGGGAGGAAACGTCTACAATGAGCAGTTCTTC.

The J gene is TRBJ2-5, the V gene TRBV7-9, with D perhaps matching TRBD1 or TRBD2 (5 bases each). V was trimmed by 3 bases and J by 4 bases, leaving 15 bases between them. Germline CDR1 is SEHNR and CDR2 is FQNEAQ (reference sequence). There are 15 residues in the CDR3. CDR3 bases: TGTGCCAGCAGCTTCCCTTGGGGGAAGGTAGAGACCCAGTACTTC. Its protein product is CASSFPWGKVETQYF.

This clone appeared a few times. This chain connects TRBV5-6 to TRBJ2-7; D is unresolved. Trimming took 0 bases from V and 3 from J, leaving 10 bases between them. The CDR3 spans 14 residues. CDR1 and CDR2 from the germline V gene are SGHDT and YYEEEE. This CDR3 is CASSLESWGYEQYF. The CDR3 DNA is TGTGCCAGCAGCTTGGAATCATGGGGCTACGAGCAGTACTTC.

The rearrangement joins TRBV5-1 to TRBJ2-7; D ambiguous. The germline V gene has CDR1 SGHRS and CDR2 YFSETQ. The CDR3 spans 14 residues. V lost 0 bases and J lost 2, with 9 bases in between. The CDR3 DNA sequence: TGCGCCAGCAGCTTGGGCAGCGAGACCTACGAGCAGTACTTC. Its translation is CASSLGSETYEQYF.

J is TRBJ1-1 and V is TRBV28; 11 bases map to TRBD1. CDR1 is MDHEN and CDR2 is SYDVKM in the germline V gene. After removal of 5 bases from V and 6 bases from J, the junction contained 11 bases not matched to a gene. This CDR3 is built from 16 residues. The CDR3 region has the DNA TGTGCCAGCAGTAGAGCCCCGGGACAGGGGGTCCCTGAAGCTTTCTTT. It specifies CASSRAPGQGVPEAFF.